These 20 T cell receptor beta chains came from one sample sequenced in a study of T-cell reconstitution after alpha-beta-depleted transplantation in children. Using unique molecular identifiers, the investigators prepared the TCRbeta library. TCRdb passed the PCR reads through MiXCR, listing each CDR3 protein once. The sample records under 450,000 distinct CDR3 sequences, 13% being singletons. The sequencing here drew on PBMCs, taken from the stem cell graft. These receptor sequences come from a human donor who donated a stem cell graft to a child with Fanconi anemia.

This clonotype was detected many times. This sequence joins TRBV3-1 and TRBJ1-3; D gene uncertain. The CDR3 sequence is 14 residues long. Trimming took off 4 bases at V and 4 bases at J, with 11 bases between the two ends. In germline, CDR1 is LGHDT, CDR2 YNNKEL (reference sequence). CDR3 residues: CASSLGRLGNTIYF. CDR3 in DNA: TGTGCCAGCAGCCTCGGACGGCTGGGAAACACCATATATTTT.

This clonotype showed up just once. The chain combines TRBV7-2 with TRBJ1-1, with TRBD1 matching over 7 bases. Trimming removed 3 bases from V and 7 bases from J; junction bases left unmatched: 5. CDR1 and CDR2 from the germline V gene are SGHTA and FQGNSA. This CDR3 region has 13 residues. CDR3 DNA sequence: TGTGCCAGCAGCTTCCACTGGACAGGTGAAGCTTTCTTT. This sequence encodes CASSFHWTGEAFF.

This clonotype came up many times. CDR3 protein: CASSSETYNEQFF. The CDR3 nucleotides are TGCGCCAGCAGCTCTGAGACCTACAATGAGCAGTTCTTC. The chain combines TRBV5-1 with TRBJ2-1; the D is unclear. This CDR3 has 13 residues. V was pared by 3 bases and J by 2 bases, with 6 bases between. Germline assignment: CDR1 SGHRS and CDR2 YFSETQ.

There are many counts of this clonotype. The rearrangement links TRBV4-1 to TRBJ2-7; D is undetermined. The germline V gene encodes CDR1 MGHRA and CDR2 YSYEKL. This CDR3 spans 17 amino acids. Trimming shortened V by 0 bases and J by 6 bases, and 21 bases separated the two germline ends. This CDR3 reads CASSQDMAPTGGVEQYF. The DNA for the CDR3 is TGCGCCAGCAGCCAAGATATGGCCCCTACGGGTGGGGTCGAGCAGTACTTC.

V and J are TRBV6-2 or TRBV6-3 and TRBJ2-5, with unresolved D. The CDR3 totals 11 residues. The V gene lost 7 bases and the J gene lost 4 bases, with 7 bases spanning the gap. CDR1 MNHEY and CDR2 SVGEGT come from the germline V gene. The CDR3 region has the DNA TGTGCCAGCACAAACGGAGAGACCCAGTACTTC. Its protein is CASTNGETQYF.

The rearrangement uses TRBV5-1 and TRBJ2-5; the D is unclear. The germline V and J ends were trimmed by 3 bases and 2 bases, with 14 bases remaining between them. Germline V lookup: CDR1 SGHRS, CDR2 YFSETQ. The CDR3 sequence is 15 residues long. In nucleotides, the CDR3 is TGCGCCAGCAGCTGGGGTAACGGCCATCAAGAGACCCAGTACTTC. Its protein product is CASSWGNGHQETQYF.

This clonotype came up a few times. The rearrangement uses TRBV6-2 or TRBV6-3 and TRBJ2-7; D ambiguous. The germline gives CDR1 MNHEY, CDR2 SVGEGT. The V gene lost 6 bases and the J gene lost 3 bases, with 12 bases spanning the gap. The length of the CDR3 is 13 residues. The DNA of the CDR3 is TGTGCCAGCAGGGCAATGGGCTACTACGAGCAGTACTTC. It is translated as CASRAMGYYEQYF.

This clonotype was seen ten or more times. This chain links TRBV12-3 or TRBV12-4 with TRBJ1-1; D is unresolved. V lost 5 bases to trimming and J lost 0 bases, with 10 bases between them. The CDR3 has 14 amino acids. The CDR3 nucleotides read TGTGCCAGCAGTCCCATGAGGATGAACACTGAAGCTTTCTTT. This sequence encodes CASSPMRMNTEAFF.

This sequence joins TRBV5-7 and TRBJ2-3; the match to TRBD2 covers 11 bases. TRBV5-7 is classed as an ORF, of uncertain function. The CDR3 has 15 amino acids. Germline trimming cut 2 bases from V and 6 bases from J; bases unmatched to any gene: 5. The CDR3 loop is CASSFRVAGGDTQYF. The CDR3 bases are TGTGCCAGCAGCTTCCGGGTAGCGGGGGGGGATACGCAGTATTTT.

The J gene is TRBJ1-3, the V gene TRBV2, with D possibly being TRBD1 (6 bases). The CDR3 has 13 amino acids. The V gene's germline CDR1 is SNHLY and CDR2 FYNNEI. V was trimmed by 8 bases and J by 10 bases, leaving 18 bases between them. Here the CDR3 reads CASVLDRSGTIYF. CDR3 sequence (DNA): TGTGCCAGCGTACTCGACAGGTCCGGGACCATATATTTT.

About this clonotype itself: At one end the junction does not follow the germline gene, possibly because of a read error. The chain recombines TRBV7-7 with TRBJ1-4, with 7 bases matching TRBD1. CDR1 SSHAT and CDR2 FNYEAQ come from the germline V gene (reference sequence). This CDR3 region has 13 residues. In DNA, the CDR3 is TGTGCTAGCAGCAGAGACAGGGATGAAAAACTGTTTTTT. This gives the protein CASSRDRDEKLFF.

The chain joins TRBV6-5 to TRBJ1-5; no definite D call. This CDR3 has 15 amino acids. Trimming shortened V by 0 bases and J by 5 bases, and 11 bases separated the two germline ends. In germline, CDR1 is MNHEY, CDR2 SVGAGI. The CDR3 reads CASSYSIRGDQPQHF. CDR3 DNA: TGTGCCAGCAGTTACTCGATCCGGGGAGATCAGCCCCAGCATTTT.

The chain has TRBV7-2 and TRBJ1-1; a weak D match, TRBD1 (5 bases). V was trimmed by 3 bases and J by 3 bases, leaving 11 bases between them. Per germline, CDR1 SGHTA and CDR2 FQGNSA. The CDR3 length is 14 residues. For the CDR3, the DNA is TGTGCCAGCAGCTTCCTACAGGCGGACACTGAAGCTTTCTTT. It is translated as CASSFLQADTEAFF.

As for this clonotype: A single base separates this from a much larger clone, so it may be a read error. V gene TRBV11-2 combines with J gene TRBJ2-1; D is undetermined. Germline-derived CDR1 and CDR2 are SGHAT and FQNNGV. The CDR3 runs to 13 residues. CDR3 bases: TGTGCCAGCAGCTCCACGCCTTACAATGAGCATTTCTTC. Translation gives CASSSTPYNEHFF. Supplemented by reference TRBV11-2 and TRBJ2-1, the full variable domain reads EAGVAQSPRYKIIEKRQSVAFWCNPISGHATLYWYQQILGQGPKLLIQFQNNGVVDDSQLPKDRFSAERLKGVDSTLKIQPAKLEDSAVYLCASSSTPYNEHFFGPGTRLTVL.

The table lists this clonotype with a few counts. The rearrangement links TRBV29-1 to TRBJ1-1; D possibly corresponds to TRBD1 (6 bases). Trimming pared 8 bases from V and 3 bases from J, leaving 13 bases between. This CDR3 is built from 12 residues. Germline CDR1 and CDR2: SQVTM and ANQGSEA. CDR3 sequence: CSTRTADTEAFF. The CDR3 coding sequence is TGCAGCACCCGGACAGCCGACACTGAAGCTTTCTTT.

This clonotype was seen only a few times. This rearrangement joins TRBV6-2 or TRBV6-3 to TRBJ2-2; D possibly corresponds to TRBD1 (5 bases). Trimming removed 7 bases from V and 13 bases from J, with 19 bases in between. The CDR3 sequence is 13 residues long. Germline V gene sequence: CDR1 MNHEY, CDR2 SVGEGT. The CDR3 DNA reads as TGTGCCAGCACCCTGATAAGCCAGGGTGGGCTGTTTTTT. The encoded protein is CASTLISQGGLFF.

A few counts support this clonotype. This chain joins TRBV6-1 and TRBJ2-5; TRBD2 aligns across 7 bases. The CDR3 runs 16 residues. Germline assignment: CDR1 MNHNS and CDR2 SASEGT. V shed 5 bases, J shed 2 bases, and the junction held 11 bases outside the gene matches. The CDR3 protein is CASSPREAGSQETQYF. The CDR3 DNA follows: TGTGCCAGCAGTCCCCGTGAAGCGGGGTCTCAAGAGACCCAGTACTTC.

At least ten counts were recorded for this clonotype. The chain recombines TRBV5-4 with TRBJ1-6; D possibly corresponds to TRBD1 (5 bases). This CDR3 contains 16 residues. V lost 3 bases, J lost 4 bases, and 14 bases lay in between. The germline gives CDR1 SGHNT, CDR2 YYREEE (reference sequence). CDR3 sequence (DNA): TGTGCCAGCAGCTCCTGGACACTCGGGTATAATTCACCCCTCCACTTT. Translation gives CASSSWTLGYNSPLHF. Complete variable domain (other parts from reference TRBV5-4 and TRBJ1-6): ETGVTQSPTHLIKTRGQQVTLRCSSQSGHNTVSWYQQALGQGPQFIFQYYREEENGRGNFPPRFSGLQFPNYSSELNVNALELDDSALYLCASSSWTLGYNSPLHFGNGTRLTVT.

In its sample, this clonotype was seen a few times. This chain connects TRBV29-1 to TRBJ1-2, with D hard to call. CDR1 and CDR2 from the germline V gene are SQVTM and ANQGSEA. The V and J ends lost 7 bases and 4 bases respectively, with 10 bases between them. CDR3 size: 11 residues. The CDR3 loop is CSGTDLYGYTF. CDR3 nucleotide sequence: TGCAGCGGAACAGACCTCTATGGCTACACCTTC.

The chain recombines TRBV5-1 with TRBJ2-1; 8 nucleotides line up with TRBD2. The CDR3 contains 15 residues. Losses at the gene ends were 3 bases for V and 7 bases for J; bases not matched to a gene: 9. The germline CDR1 and CDR2 sequences are SGHRS and YFSETQ. The CDR3 sequence: CASSWPRAGENEQFF. Written as DNA, the CDR3 is TGCGCCAGCAGCTGGCCGCGAGCGGGGGAGAATGAGCAGTTCTTC.